The next 20 T cell receptor beta chains were all read from a single sample in a study of blood T cell repertoires in COVID-19. Generated by immunoSEQ multiplex PCR, the TCRdb table keeps only in-frame clones and is missing some. The table has some 140,000 clones, about four fifths seen once; the top ten hold about 29%. Specimen: peripheral blood. The receptors stem from a woman aged 55 to 70 with acute or convalescent COVID-19.

The rearrangement links TRBV5-1 to TRBJ2-1, with 8 bases fitting TRBD2. The CDR3 loop spans 15 amino acids. V gave up 2 bases and J gave up 5 bases; unmatched junction bases: 6. CDR1 is SGHRS and CDR2 is YFSETQ in the germline V gene. The CDR3 loop is CASSFLAGENNEQFF. The DNA of the CDR3 is TGCGCCAGCAGCTTCCTAGCGGGTGAAAACAATGAGCAGTTCTTC.

This clone showed up just once. V usage is TRBV6-5 and J usage is TRBJ2-5; 11 bases are shared with TRBD1. V lost 4 bases and J lost 5; bases outside the gene matches: 3. Germline V gives CDR1 MNHEY, CDR2 SVGAGI. This CDR3 comprises 14 residues. CDR3 loop: CASSSRTGGETQYF. CDR3 nucleotides: TGTGCCAGCAGTTCCAGGACAGGGGGCGAGACCCAGTACTTC.

The chain has TRBV18 and TRBJ1-4; possibly TRBD1 for D (6 bases). This CDR3 contains 13 residues. Germline V gene sequence: CDR1 KGHSH, CDR2 LQKENI. The V end lost 2 bases, the J end lost 7 bases, and 8 bases lay between the germline ends. CDR3 residues: CASSPDRREKLFF. The CDR3, as DNA: TGTGCCAGCTCACCAGACAGGCGTGAAAAACTGTTTTTT.

The chain uses TRBV10-2 and TRBJ2-5, with TRBD2 matching over 9 bases. CDR1 and CDR2 (germline): WSHSY, SAAADI. The CDR3 spans 17 residues. Unmatched junction bases numbered 14, after V lost 6 bases and J lost 3 bases. The CDR3 spells CASSLLRGGRREETQYF. The CDR3 coding sequence is TGCGCCAGCAGCCTTCTGCGGGGGGGCAGGCGGGAAGAGACCCAGTACTTC.

The J gene is TRBJ1-4, the V gene TRBV5-8, with a tentative D call TRBD1 (6 bases). The CDR3 is 15 amino acids. V was cut by 4 bases and J by 0 bases, with 10 bases left in between. Germline CDR1 and CDR2: SGHTS and YDEGEE. The chain's CDR3 is CASSIGQTTNEKLFF. The CDR3 nucleotides read TGTGCCAGCAGCATCGGACAGACAACTAATGAAAAACTGTTTTTT.

The J gene is TRBJ1-3, the V gene TRBV6-5, with D hard to call. CDR1 and CDR2 (germline): MNHEY, SVGAGI. The CDR3 contains 15 residues. V was cut by 0 bases and J by 4 bases, with 10 bases left in between. The CDR3 DNA sequence: TGTGCCAGCAGTTACTCGAGGCTTTACGGAAACACCATATATTTT. Protein sequence: CASSYSRLYGNTIYF.

The J gene is TRBJ2-7, the V gene TRBV3-1 (or the pseudogene TRBV3-2); D might be TRBD2 (6 bases). This CDR3 has 13 residues. V lost 4 bases and J lost 3, with 10 bases in between. The germline gives CDR1 LGHDT, CDR2 YNNKEL (reference sequence). This CDR3 reads CASSLGGFYEQYF. CDR3 sequence (DNA): TGTGCCAGCAGCCTCGGGGGATTCTACGAGCAGTACTTC.

The chain links TRBV18 to TRBJ1-1; 9 bases map to TRBD1. Losses at the gene ends were 1 base for V and 3 bases for J; bases not matched to a gene: 6. Germline loops: CDR1 KGHSH, CDR2 LQKENI. The CDR3 spans 16 residues. The CDR3 sequence is CASSPLPRQGDTEAFF. The CDR3 DNA is TGTGCCAGCTCACCACTCCCTCGACAGGGGGACACTGAAGCTTTCTTT.

This clone was counted a few times. This sequence joins TRBV18 and TRBJ2-7, with 8 nucleotides matching TRBD2. Germline V gene data show CDR1 as KGHSH and CDR2 as LQKENI. The CDR3 sequence is 15 residues long. The V and J ends lost 3 bases and 4 bases, in that order; junction bases with no gene match: 8. CDR3 amino acids: CASSPDSGGGYEQYF. In nucleotides, the CDR3 is TGTGCCAGCTCACCGGACAGCGGGGGCGGGTACGAGCAGTACTTC.

The V and J genes are TRBV7-9 and TRBJ2-5, with D possibly TRBD1 on 7 matching bases. Germline values: CDR1 SEHNR, CDR2 FQNEAQ (reference sequence). CDR3 size: 15 residues. The V end was cut by 5 bases, the J end by 2 bases, with 15 bases between. In DNA form, the CDR3 reads TGTGCCAGCAGCCTAAGGCGGGGACAGCAAGAGACCCAGTACTTC. Protein sequence: CASSLRRGQQETQYF.

The V and J genes are TRBV5-1 and TRBJ1-1; D remains unclear. The ends were cut back, 3 bases at V and 0 bases at J, with 12 bases in the middle. The CDR3 runs 15 residues. CDR1 SGHRS and CDR2 YFSETQ come from the germline V gene. CDR3 in DNA: TGCGCCAGCAGCTCATACATTGCCCTGAACACTGAAGCTTTCTTT. Amino acid sequence: CASSSYIALNTEAFF.

The chain joins TRBV2 to TRBJ1-1, with 7 bases aligning to TRBD1. The CDR3 spans 15 residues. The germline gives CDR1 SNHLY, CDR2 FYNNEI. Trimming at V came to 5 bases and at J to 6 bases, leaving 12 bases not matched to a gene. The CDR3 DNA reads as TGTGCCAGCAGTAACAGGGGTTCAAGTCGCGCTGAAGCTTTCTTT. Amino acid sequence: CASSNRGSSRAEAFF.

V usage is TRBV2 and J usage is TRBJ1-6, with TRBD1 identical over 11 bases. Germline-derived CDR1 and CDR2 are SNHLY and FYNNEI. The CDR3 consists of 13 residues. V shed 8 bases, J shed 11 bases, and the junction held 5 bases outside the gene matches. The CDR3 sequence: CASRDRGEAPLHF. Written as DNA, the CDR3 is TGTGCCAGCCGGGACAGGGGGGAAGCACCCCTCCACTTT.

The chain recombines TRBV4-2 with TRBJ1-2; TRBD1 agrees at 7 bases. This CDR3 comprises 14 residues. Germline CDR1 reads LGHNA; CDR2 reads YNFKEQ. V lost 0 bases, J lost 5 bases, and 3 bases stayed unmatched. The CDR3 here is CASSQDGDSYGYTF. The CDR3 nucleotides are TGTGCCAGCAGCCAAGACGGGGACAGTTATGGCTACACCTTC.

This clone was detected only once. This chain joins TRBV19 and TRBJ1-1; 7 nucleotides line up with TRBD1. There are 14 residues in the CDR3. J lost 7 bases, V lost 7 bases, and 12 bases had no gene match. The germline CDR1 and CDR2 sequences are LNHDA and SQIVND (reference sequence). CDR3 sequence: CASTNPGTEIEAFF. CDR3 DNA sequence: TGTGCCAGTACCAATCCCGGGACAGAGATTGAAGCTTTCTTT.

The chain combines TRBV12-3 or TRBV12-4 with TRBJ1-2; a weak D match, TRBD1 (6 bases). V lost 1 base and J lost 8, with 11 bases in between. The CDR3 contains 13 residues. CDR3 region: CASSLGDNVGYTF. The CDR3 region has the DNA TGTGCCAGCAGTTTAGGGGACAACGTGGGCTACACCTTC.

This chain uses TRBV6-2 or TRBV6-3 with TRBJ1-4; D ambiguous. This CDR3 has 16 residues. Trimming stripped 4 bases from V and 0 bases from J, with 12 bases between. Germline CDR1 MNHEY, CDR2 SVGEGT. The DNA for the CDR3 is TGTGCCAGCAGTTCACCCTATCAGGCAACTAATGAAAAACTGTTTTTT. This sequence encodes CASSSPYQATNEKLFF.

This sequence joins TRBV28 and TRBJ1-4; D unresolved. The CDR3 loop spans 14 amino acids. V was shortened by 10 bases and J by 6 bases, with 18 bases between the two germline ends. Germline CDR1 is MDHEN and CDR2 is SYDVKM. Here the CDR3 reads CATTRPGTDEKLFF. CDR3 DNA sequence: TGTGCCACAACCCGTCCGGGTACGGATGAAAAACTGTTTTTT.

This sequence joins TRBV7-9 and TRBJ1-6; 7 bases fit TRBD1. Germline loops: CDR1 SEHNR, CDR2 FQNEAQ (reference sequence). CDR3 size: 16 residues. The trim removed 1 base at V and 9 bases at J, leaving 9 bases unmatched. CDR3 in DNA: TGTGCCAGCAGCTTAGGGCCCCGACAGGGTGGTTCACCCCTCCACTTT. This translates into CASSLGPRQGGSPLHF.

The rearrangement joins TRBV25-1 to TRBJ1-2; D is unclear. V was trimmed by 6 bases and J by 4 bases, leaving 15 bases between them. CDR1 and CDR2 from the germline V gene are MGHDK and SYGVNS. The CDR3 is 14 residues long. CDR3 amino acids: CASSRGRTGYGYTF. CDR3 bases: TGTGCCAGCAGCCGAGGGAGGACGGGCTATGGCTACACCTTC.